Listed below are T cell receptor beta chains from one sample, sequenced in a study of blood T cell repertoires in COVID-19. Using immunoSEQ multiplex PCR, the repertoire was profiled, and TCRdb retains in-frame clones only, with some absent. The data contain 260,000 or so clones, approximately 88% of them seen just once; the ten biggest clones take up 9.4%. Sequencing was done on a sample of peripheral blood. The receptors shown here come from a man aged 18 to 30 with active or convalescent COVID-19. Each CDR3 is given with its conserved first and last residue. A D gene is named only where the DNA matches it firmly. Expanded clones get a size class; other rows say once, few or many, or leave the size out.

D gene	clone size	J gene	V gene	CDR3 DNA	CDR3 protein
-	-	TRBJ2-1	TRBV4-1	TGCGCCAGCAGCCAAGTCGCTAGCGTGGATGAGCAGTTCTTC	CASSQVASVDEQFF
TRBD1	-	TRBJ2-7	TRBV5-4	TGTGCCAGCAGCGCCTCTGGGACAGTCTACGAGCAGTACTTC	CASSASGTVYEQYF
TRBD2	-	TRBJ2-7	TRBV9	TGTGCCAGCAGCGTTGGACTAGGAACGTCCTACGAGCAGTACTTC	CASSVGLGTSYEQYF
TRBD2	-	TRBJ2-1	TRBV4-3	TGCGCCAGCAGCCAAGATTCGCAGCGGGGGCCCTCCTACAATGAGCAGTTCTTC	CASSQDSQRGPSYNEQFF
TRBD1	-	TRBJ2-7	TRBV6-6	TGTGCCAGTAACAGGGGAACCCCCTACGAGCAGTACTTC	CASNRGTPYEQYF
TRBD2	-	TRBJ2-3	TRBV9	TGTGCCAGCAGGAGGGGACTAGTAAGAGAAGATACGCAGTATTTT	CASRRGLVREDTQYF
-	-	TRBJ1-1	TRBV3-1/TRBV3-2	TGTGCCAGCAGCCAAGACGCCCCAGGCAGGAACACTGAAGCTTTCTTT	CASSQDAPGRNTEAFF
-	-	TRBJ2-1	TRBV5-5	TGTGCCAGCAGCTCCCGGACGGGAAAGACCTACAATGAGCAGTTCTTC	CASSSRTGKTYNEQFF
TRBD1	-	TRBJ2-5	TRBV29-1	TGCAGCGTTGAAGACCTAGGGGGCTGGGAGACCCAGTACTTC	CSVEDLGGWETQYF
-	-	TRBJ2-1	TRBV5-1	TGCGCCAGCAGCTTGGGTCGGGGGACGATCGATGAGCAGTTCTTC	CASSLGRGTIDEQFF
-	-	TRBJ2-2	TRBV7-3	TGTGCCAGCAGCCCCTGGGACACCCCTAACACCGGGGAGCTGTTTTTT	CASSPWDTPNTGELFF
-	-	TRBJ2-2	TRBV3-1/TRBV3-2	TGTGCCAGCAGCTTTCGTGGCCAGGGGGGAAACGGGGAGCTGTTTTTT	CASSFRGQGGNGELFF
TRBD2	-	TRBJ2-7	TRBV5-4	TGTGCCAGCAGCCCCCACCGGGCCGGGACTAGCGGCCCGACTACAGACGAGCAGTACTTC	CASSPHRAGTSGPTTDEQYF
-	-	TRBJ2-7	TRBV27	TGTGCCAGCAGTTTATCGGGCGGGTACGGTCGGTACGAGCAGTACTTC	CASSLSGGYGRYEQYF
TRBD1	-	TRBJ1-4	TRBV6-4	TGTGCCAGCAGTGCCCCCACGGCAGGGGGAGGTGAAAAACTGTTTTTT	CASSAPTAGGGEKLFF
-	-	TRBJ1-3	TRBV12-5	TGTGCTAGTGGTTCCGGACACTCTGGAAACACCATATATTTT	CASGSGHSGNTIYF
-	-	TRBJ1-2	TRBV5-5	TGTGCCAGCAGCCCATCAGGGAGGGGTACTCTAGGCTACACCTTC	CASSPSGRGTLGYTF
TRBD1	-	TRBJ1-2	TRBV5-8	TGTGCCAGCAGCCAGGGGCCGGGACAGGCGAACTATGGCTACACCTTC	CASSQGPGQANYGYTF
TRBD2	-	TRBJ2-5	TRBV9	TGTGCCAGCAGCCCCCTGCTCCTAGCGGGGAAAGAGACCCAGTACTTC	CASSPLLLAGKETQYF
TRBD2	-	TRBJ2-7	TRBV3-1/TRBV3-2	TGTGCCAGCAGCCGCGGACTAGCGGGGGGGAACTACGAGCAGTACTTC	CASSRGLAGGNYEQYF
-	-	TRBJ2-1	TRBV5-4	TGTGCCAGCAGCTCCAATCGACATAGTGGCTCTATCAATGAGCAGTTCTTC	CASSSNRHSGSINEQFF
TRBD2	-	TRBJ2-3	TRBV27	TGTGCCAGCAGTTCCCTGGGACTAGCGGGGGCTCGAGATACGCAGTATTTT	CASSSLGLAGARDTQYF
TRBD1	-	TRBJ1-4	TRBV19	TGTGCCAGTAGTTACAGGGGCTCGAGAGAAAAACTGTTTTTT	CASSYRGSREKLFF
TRBD1	-	TRBJ2-7	TRBV5-5	TGTGCCAGCAGCTCAAACAGGGGGCGCAAATACTACGAGCAGTACTTC	CASSSNRGRKYYEQYF
TRBD2	-	TRBJ2-1	TRBV5-1	TGCGCCAGCAGCTGGGCGGCTAGCGGGGGGGACAATGAGCAGTTCTTC	CASSWAASGGDNEQFF
-	-	TRBJ1-3	TRBV2	TGTGCCAGCAGTGGGGCAGGGTCTGGAAACACCATATATTTT	CASSGAGSGNTIYF
-	-	TRBJ1-5	TRBV19	TGTGCCAGTAGCCCAACGGACAGTGGCAATCAGCCCCAGCATTTT	CASSPTDSGNQPQHF
TRBD1	-	TRBJ2-7	TRBV5-1	TGCGCCAGCAGCTTGGCGGGACAGGGGTTCGAGCAGTACTTC	CASSLAGQGFEQYF
TRBD2	-	TRBJ2-3	TRBV5-1	TGCGCCAGCAGCTTGGTCTTACGGGGGGGCCGAAATACGCAGTATTTT	CASSLVLRGGRNTQYF
-	few	TRBJ1-3	TRBV11-2	TGTGCCAGCAGCTTAGGGGGCAACACCATATATTTT	CASSLGGNTIYF
-	-	TRBJ2-3	TRBV6-2/TRBV6-3	TGTGCCAGCAGTTACTCGCGCGGAGGGCTAATGTATACGCAGTATTTT	CASSYSRGGLMYTQYF
-	-	TRBJ2-3	TRBV19	TGTGCCAGTAGGAGACAGGCCTTCACAGATACGCAGTATTTT	CASRRQAFTDTQYF
-	-	TRBJ1-5	TRBV6-2/TRBV6-3	TGTGCCAGCAGTTATTTTGGGCCCTTTAATAGCAATCAGCCCCAGCATTTT	CASSYFGPFNSNQPQHF
-	-	TRBJ1-5	TRBV5-1	TGCGCCAGCAGCTTGGATAGCCTCAATCAGCCCCAGCATTTT	CASSLDSLNQPQHF
TRBD2	-	TRBJ2-3	TRBV30	TGTGCCTGGAGTGTACAAGGAGCGGGGGGAGGCACAGATACGCAGTATTTT	CAWSVQGAGGGTDTQYF
TRBD1	-	TRBJ1-1	TRBV4-1	TGCGCCAGCAGCCAGTTGGTAGACAGGGGGAACACTGAAGCTTTCTTT	CASSQLVDRGNTEAFF
TRBD2	-	TRBJ2-1	TRBV15	TGTGCCACCAGCTCCTCTAAGCGGGGGTACAATGAGCAGTTCTTC	CATSSSKRGYNEQFF
-	-	TRBJ2-3	TRBV9	TGTGCCAGCAGCGTAGGGGGCAGCAACACAGATACGCAGTATTTT	CASSVGGSNTDTQYF
-	-	TRBJ2-1	TRBV19	TGTGCCAGTAGCTTTCAGGATCGAGACAATGAGCAGTTCTTC	CASSFQDRDNEQFF
-	-	TRBJ1-2	TRBV9	TGTGCCAGCAGCGGCACAAGTAACTATGGCTACACCTTC	CASSGTSNYGYTF
TRBD2	-	TRBJ2-1	TRBV29-1	TGCAGCGCTTACCCAACTAGCGGGGGGGTTCCGGTCTTC	CSAYPTSGGVPVF
-	few	TRBJ1-5	TRBV5-1	TGCGCCAGCAGCTTGGAAGGGGTCGATCAGCCCCAGCATTTT	CASSLEGVDQPQHF
-	few	TRBJ1-3	TRBV6-4	TGTGCCAGCAGTGGAAGGAGGGTTTCCGGAAACACCATATATTTT	CASSGRRVSGNTIYF
TRBD1	-	TRBJ2-3	TRBV6-2/TRBV6-3	TGTGCCAGCAGTTATGGTCCTGGGACAGCCTCCACAGATACGCAGTATTTT	CASSYGPGTASTDTQYF
-	-	TRBJ2-1	TRBV9	TGTGCCAGCAGCACCCGACACGGGGTGGGGAATGAGCAGTTCTTC	CASSTRHGVGNEQFF
TRBD1	-	TRBJ2-2	TRBV19	TGTGCCAGTAGTAGGACAGGGAACACCGGGGAGCTGTTTTTT	CASSRTGNTGELFF
TRBD2	-	TRBJ2-3	TRBV2	TGTGCCAGCAGTGAAAAAATCGGACTAGCGCGCACAGATACGCAGTATTTT	CASSEKIGLARTDTQYF
-	once	TRBJ1-2	TRBV19	TGTGCCAGTAGGGGGGGAACCTATGGCTACACCTTC	CASRGGTYGYTF
TRBD2	-	TRBJ2-3	TRBV4-2	TGTGCCAGCAGCCAAGAGGTTCAGCGGGGGGGCGCAGATACGCAGTATTTT	CASSQEVQRGGADTQYF
TRBD1	-	TRBJ1-3	TRBV19	TGTGCCAGCCTGGACAGGAGCTCTGGAAACACCATATATTTT	CASLDRSSGNTIYF
-	-	TRBJ2-6	TRBV7-2	TGTGCCAGCAGCTTAGCGCTGGTCAGGGGCTCCATCCTGACTTTC	CASSLALVRGSILTF
-	-	TRBJ2-1	TRBV19	TGTGCCACAAAAGGGACACAGTTTGCCTACAATGAGCAGTTCTTC	CATKGTQFAYNEQFF
-	-	TRBJ2-1	TRBV5-3	TGTGCCAGGGGAGGGGGTCCCTACAATGAGCAGTTCTTC	CARGGGPYNEQFF
TRBD2	-	TRBJ2-7	TRBV24-1	TGTGCCACCAGTGCAACTAGCGGGAGCGAGCAGTACTTC	CATSATSGSEQYF
TRBD1	-	TRBJ2-1	TRBV4-1	TGCGCCAGCAGCTCCCGGACAGGGGGCTATGATGAGCAGTTCTTC	CASSSRTGGYDEQFF